The sequence of this T cell receptor beta chain was determined in a study of T cells expressing NK-cell markers. Concerning this clonotype itself: The antigen is not known.

Points from the study as a whole: HCMV specificity of the expanded NKG2C+ T cell clones stayed unclear.

Germline lookup yields CDR1 SQVTM and CDR2 ANQGSEA. The CDR3 length is 13 residues. TCRdb re-called the 5' RACE reads and catalogs CDR3 proteins one per entry, DNA excluded. The table lists about 400,000 distinct CDR3 sequences. V gene TRBV29-1 combines with J gene TRBJ1-1. This receptor was taken from a woman in her fifties or sixties in good health. Sequencing was performed on blood T cells: a sorted CD56 or NKG2C T cell subset, CD4+ or CD8+ T cells, or bulk PBMC T cells (not recorded which). The CDR3 sequence is CSVPAGGFTEAFF.